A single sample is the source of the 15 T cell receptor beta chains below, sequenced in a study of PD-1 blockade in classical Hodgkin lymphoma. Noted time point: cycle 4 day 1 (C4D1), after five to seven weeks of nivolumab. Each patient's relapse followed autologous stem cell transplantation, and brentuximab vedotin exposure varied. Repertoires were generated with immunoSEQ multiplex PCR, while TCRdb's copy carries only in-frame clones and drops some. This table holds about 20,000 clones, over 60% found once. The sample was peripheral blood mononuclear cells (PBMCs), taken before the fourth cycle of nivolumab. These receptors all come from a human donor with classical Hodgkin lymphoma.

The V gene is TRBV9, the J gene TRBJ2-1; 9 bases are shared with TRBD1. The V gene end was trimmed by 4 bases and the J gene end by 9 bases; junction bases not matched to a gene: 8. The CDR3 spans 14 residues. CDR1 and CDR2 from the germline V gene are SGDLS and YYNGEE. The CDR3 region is CASSPWDRVTEQFF. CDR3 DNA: TGTGCCAGCAGCCCATGGGACAGGGTGACTGAGCAGTTCTTC. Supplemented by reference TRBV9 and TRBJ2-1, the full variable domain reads DSGVTQTPKHLITATGQRVTLRCSPRSGDLSVYWYQQSLDQGLQFLIQYYNGEERAKGNILERFSAQQFPDLHSELNLSSLELGDSALYFCASSPWDRVTEQFFGPGTRLTVL.

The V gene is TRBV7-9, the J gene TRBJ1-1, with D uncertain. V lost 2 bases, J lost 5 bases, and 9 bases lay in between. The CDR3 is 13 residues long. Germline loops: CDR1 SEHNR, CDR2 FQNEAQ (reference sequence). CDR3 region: CASSLSGHTEAFF. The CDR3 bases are TGTGCCAGCAGCTTATCCGGCCATACTGAAGCTTTCTTT. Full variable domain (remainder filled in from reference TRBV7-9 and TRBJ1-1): DTGVSQNPRHKITKRGQNVTFRCDPISEHNRLYWYRQTLGQGPEFLTYFQNEAQLEKSRLLSDRFSAERPKGSFSTLEIQRTEQGDSAMYLCASSLSGHTEAFFGQGTRLTVV.

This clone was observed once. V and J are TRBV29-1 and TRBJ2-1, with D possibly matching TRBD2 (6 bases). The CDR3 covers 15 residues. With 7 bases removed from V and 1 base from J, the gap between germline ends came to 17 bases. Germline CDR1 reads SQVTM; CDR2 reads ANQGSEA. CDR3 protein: CSADGSSGSYNEQFF. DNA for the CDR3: TGCAGCGCCGACGGGAGTAGCGGTTCCTACAATGAGCAGTTCTTC.

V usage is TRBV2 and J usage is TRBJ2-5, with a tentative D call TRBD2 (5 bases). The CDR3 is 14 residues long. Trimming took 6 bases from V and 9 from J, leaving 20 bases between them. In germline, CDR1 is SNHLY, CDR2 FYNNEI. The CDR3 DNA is TGTGCCAGCAGGCTCGATGGGCTAGAGGGCGCCCAGTACTTC. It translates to CASRLDGLEGAQYF.

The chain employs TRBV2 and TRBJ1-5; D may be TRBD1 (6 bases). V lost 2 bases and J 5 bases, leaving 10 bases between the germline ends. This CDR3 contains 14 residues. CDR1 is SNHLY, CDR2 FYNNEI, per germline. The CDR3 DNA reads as TGTGCCAGCAGTGAATTCCCAGGGGATCAGCCCCAGCATTTT. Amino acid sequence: CASSEFPGDQPQHF.

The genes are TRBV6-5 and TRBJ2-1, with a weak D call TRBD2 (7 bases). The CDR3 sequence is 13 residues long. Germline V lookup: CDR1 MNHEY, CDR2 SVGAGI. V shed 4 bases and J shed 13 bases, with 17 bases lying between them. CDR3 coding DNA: TGTGCCAGCAGTTTCGAGCGGGACACGGAACAGTTCTTC. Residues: CASSFERDTEQFF.

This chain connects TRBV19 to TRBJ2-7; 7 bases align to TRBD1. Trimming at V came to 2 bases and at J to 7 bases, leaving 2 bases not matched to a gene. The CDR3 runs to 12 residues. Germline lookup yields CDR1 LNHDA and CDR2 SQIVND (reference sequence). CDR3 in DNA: TGTGCCAGTAGTATAACAGGGGTTGAGCAGTACTTC. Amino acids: CASSITGVEQYF.

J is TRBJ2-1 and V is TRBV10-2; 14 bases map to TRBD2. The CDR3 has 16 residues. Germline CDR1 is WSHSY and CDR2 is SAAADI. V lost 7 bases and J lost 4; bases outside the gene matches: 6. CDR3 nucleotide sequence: TGCGCCAGCACGGGACTAGCGGGAGCTTCTTACAATGAGCAGTTCTTC. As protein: CASTGLAGASYNEQFF.

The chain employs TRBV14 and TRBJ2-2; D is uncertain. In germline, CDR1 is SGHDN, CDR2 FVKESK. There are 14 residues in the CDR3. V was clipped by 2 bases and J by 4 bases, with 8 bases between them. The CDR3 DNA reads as TGTGCCAGCAGCCAATTCAGATCCACCGGGGAGCTGTTTTTT. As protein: CASSQFRSTGELFF.

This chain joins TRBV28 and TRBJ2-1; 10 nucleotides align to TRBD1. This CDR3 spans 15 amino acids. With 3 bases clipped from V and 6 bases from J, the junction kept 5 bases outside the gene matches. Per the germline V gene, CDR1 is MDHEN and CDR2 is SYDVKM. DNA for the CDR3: TGTGCCAGCAGTTTGGGGACAGGGGCCGTCAATGAGCAGTTCTTC. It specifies CASSLGTGAVNEQFF. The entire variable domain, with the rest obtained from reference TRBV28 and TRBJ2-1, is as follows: DVKVTQSSRYLVKRTGEKVFLECVQDMDHENMFWYRQDPGLGLRLIYFSYDVKMKEKGDIPEGYSVSREKKERFSLILESASTNQTSMYLCASSLGTGAVNEQFFGPGTRLTVL.

The CDR3 here is CASSLGNRGWTNEKLFF. The CDR3 DNA sequence: TGTGCCAGCAGTTTAGGGAACAGGGGATGGACTAATGAAAAACTGTTTTTT. The rearrangement uses TRBV28 and TRBJ1-4; TRBD1 aligns across 7 bases. The germline CDR1 and CDR2 sequences are MDHEN and SYDVKM. J gave up 2 bases and V 2 bases, and 8 bases lay outside the gene matches. There are 17 residues in the CDR3. Full variable domain (rest looked up from reference TRBV28 and TRBJ1-4): DVKVTQSSRYLVKRTGEKVFLECVQDMDHENMFWYRQDPGLGLRLIYFSYDVKMKEKGDIPEGYSVSREKKERFSLILESASTNQTSMYLCASSLGNRGWTNEKLFFGSGTQLSVL.

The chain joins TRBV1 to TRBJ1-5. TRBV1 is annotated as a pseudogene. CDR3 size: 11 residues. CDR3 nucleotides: TGCACCCCCCAGAACGGGCAGCCCCAGCATTTT. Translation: CTPQNGQPQHF.

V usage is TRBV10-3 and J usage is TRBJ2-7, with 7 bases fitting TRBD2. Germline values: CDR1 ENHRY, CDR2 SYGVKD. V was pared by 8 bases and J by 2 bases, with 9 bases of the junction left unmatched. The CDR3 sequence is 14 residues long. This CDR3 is CAISDSGATYEQYF. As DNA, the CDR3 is TGTGCCATCTCTGACAGCGGGGCGACCTACGAGCAGTACTTC.

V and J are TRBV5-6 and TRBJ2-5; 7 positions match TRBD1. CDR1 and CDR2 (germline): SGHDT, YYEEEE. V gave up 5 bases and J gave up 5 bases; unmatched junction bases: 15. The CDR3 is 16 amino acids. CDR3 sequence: CASSSREGGWGETQYF. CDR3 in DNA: TGTGCCAGCAGTAGTCGCGAAGGGGGCTGGGGGGAGACCCAGTACTTC.

The CDR3 protein is CASSPLASEDTQYF. The CDR3 DNA is TGTGCCAGCTCACCACTAGCATCAGAAGATACGCAGTATTTT. V usage is TRBV18 and J usage is TRBJ2-3, with D unclear. V lost 1 base, J lost 5 bases, and 10 bases lay in between. The CDR3 length is 14 residues. Germline V gene sequence: CDR1 KGHSH, CDR2 LQKENI.